These T cell receptor beta chains were read from a single sample in a study of T cells in Graves' hyperthyroidism and ophthalmopathy. TCRdb processed the multiplex PCR reads anew with MiXCR; each CDR3 protein has one entry. The profile shows about 610,000 distinct CDR3 sequences, about 14% of them singletons. Sequencing was performed on blood. The receptors shown here come from a woman between 40 and 50 years old with Graves' ophthalmopathy. The CDR3 runs from the conserved cysteine through the conserved F or W. A D gene is named only where the DNA matches it firmly. A row's size may be missing; if present it is once, few, many or a size class.

j_call clone_size v_call d_call cdr3_nt cdr3_aa
TRBJ2-6 few TRBV6-2/TRBV6-3 - TGTGCCAGCAGTTACCGAGGGGGGGCCCTTCCTGGGGCCAACGTCCTGACTTTC CASSYRGGALPGANVLTF
TRBJ2-5 many TRBV7-9 - TGTGCCAGCAGCTCGAGGGTAGAACAAGAGACCCAGTACTTC CASSSRVEQETQYF
TRBJ2-6 few TRBV28 - TGTGCCAGCAGTTCGTCAGGTATCTCTGGGGCCAACGTCCTGACTTTC CASSSSGISGANVLTF
TRBJ1-3 few TRBV28 - TGTGCCAGCAGTCTGGGCTGGATCAGCTCTGGAAACACCATATATTTT CASSLGWISSGNTIYF
TRBJ2-1 - TRBV12-5 TRBD2 TGTGCTAGTGGCCCCGGGACTAGCGGGAGCGGGCAGTTCTTC CASGPGTSGSGQFF
TRBJ2-2 many TRBV11-1 - TGTGCCAGCAGCACGACGACAGGTCAAAACACCGGGGAGCTGTTTTTT CASSTTTGQNTGELFF
TRBJ1-5 many TRBV28 TRBD1 TGTGCCAGCAGTTTAGGGACAGGGGCTCAGCCCCAGCATTTT CASSLGTGAQPQHF
TRBJ2-7 many TRBV20-1 TRBD2 TGCAGTGCTAGAGAAAGACTAGCGGGCCACGAGCAGTACTTC CSARERLAGHEQYF
TRBJ1-1 few TRBV18 TRBD1 TGTGCCAGCACCCAGGGGGGGCAGACTGAAGCTTTCTTT CASTQGGQTEAFF
TRBJ2-5 - TRBV7-2 - TGTGCCAGCAGTTTGGGTAGATTCCAAGAGACCCAGTACTTC CASSLGRFQETQYF
TRBJ1-5 many TRBV10-3 - TGTGCCATCAGTGGAGGCAGGGACAATCAGCCCCAGCATTTT CAISGGRDNQPQHF
TRBJ1-1 many TRBV28 - TGTGCCAGCAGTTTCCAGGTTTACACTGAAGCTTTCTTT CASSFQVYTEAFF
TRBJ2-7 once TRBV12-3/TRBV12-4 - TGTGCCAGCAGTCCCGGGAATAGGGCTCCGCGCGAGCAGTACTTC CASSPGNRAPREQYF
TRBJ2-1 - TRBV19 - TGTGCCAGTCTCGACAACTACAATGAGCAGTTCTTC CASLDNYNEQFF
TRBJ1-1 many TRBV6-2/TRBV6-3 - TGTGCCAGCAGTTACCTTCACACTGAAGCTTTCTTT CASSYLHTEAFF
TRBJ2-7 many TRBV12-3/TRBV12-4 - TGTGCCAGCAGTCCAGGACCAGCAGGCGAGCAGTACTTC CASSPGPAGEQYF
TRBJ2-2 many TRBV28 - TGTGCCAGCAGCCGTTTGGGGCGGGGCACCGGGGAGCTGTTTTTT CASSRLGRGTGELFF
TRBJ2-7 many TRBV2 - TGTGCCAGCAGTCTGGGACACTTGTTCGAGCAGTACTTC CASSLGHLFEQYF
TRBJ2-7 few TRBV7-8 TRBD2 TGTGCCAGCAGCTTACCTTCACACACTAGCGGGAGGGCCTACGAGCAGTACTTC CASSLPSHTSGRAYEQYF
TRBJ2-7 - TRBV12-3/TRBV12-4 - TGTGCCAGCGGACCTAGGCGCCACGAGCAGTACTTC CASGPRRHEQYF